This T cell receptor beta chain appears in the sequencing data of a study of blood T cell repertoires in COVID-19. Study at large: The United States, Italy and Spain provided the acute and convalescent COVID-19 samples. From T cells, B-cell-depleted T cells, or PBMCs came the material, which was cDNA or gDNA.

Original processing notes: Estimation of nucleated cell counts relied on the amplification of reference gene primers. Here immunoSEQ multiplex PCR was the method, and the copy in TCRdb shows in-frame clones only, minus some. V and J calls plus clone size are reproduced from that table; the DNA served to infer D and trimming. The sample includes roughly 250,000 clones, about 80% of them seen just once. Trimming took 0 bases from V and 3 from J; bases not matched to a gene: 2. CDR1 and CDR2 (germline): LGHDT, YNNKEL (reference sequence). The CDR3 is 17 amino acids. The sequence was collected from a woman over 75 with acute or convalescent COVID-19. The sequencing sample was made of peripheral blood. The V gene is TRBV3-1 (or the pseudogene TRBV3-2), the J gene TRBJ2-2, with TRBD2 identical over 12 bases. DNA for the CDR3: TGTGCCAGCAGCCAAGACAGACTAGCGGGGGACACCGGGGAGCTGTTTTTT. This translates into CASSQDRLAGDTGELFF.